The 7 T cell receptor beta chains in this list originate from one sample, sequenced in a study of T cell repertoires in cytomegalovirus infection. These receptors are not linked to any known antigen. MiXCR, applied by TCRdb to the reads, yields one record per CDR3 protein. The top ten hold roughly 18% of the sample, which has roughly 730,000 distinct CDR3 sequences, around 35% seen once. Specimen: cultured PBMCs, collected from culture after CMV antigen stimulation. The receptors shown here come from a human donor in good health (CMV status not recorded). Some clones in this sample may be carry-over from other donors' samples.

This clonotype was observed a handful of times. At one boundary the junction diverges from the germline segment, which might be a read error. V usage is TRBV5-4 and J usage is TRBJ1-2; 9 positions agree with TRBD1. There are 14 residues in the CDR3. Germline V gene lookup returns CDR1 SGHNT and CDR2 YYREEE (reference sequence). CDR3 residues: CASSPDRGHYGYTF. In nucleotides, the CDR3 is TGTGCCAGCAGCCCGGACAGGGGCCACTACGGCTACACCTTC.

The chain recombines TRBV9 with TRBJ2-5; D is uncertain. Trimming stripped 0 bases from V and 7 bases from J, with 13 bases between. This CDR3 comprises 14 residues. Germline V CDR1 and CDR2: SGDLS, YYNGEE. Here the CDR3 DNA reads TGTGCCAGCAGCGTAGCGGCAGGTGGCGGGACCCAGTACTTC. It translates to CASSVAAGGGTQYF. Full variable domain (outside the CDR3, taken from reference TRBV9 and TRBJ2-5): DSGVTQTPKHLITATGQRVTLRCSPRSGDLSVYWYQQSLDQGLQFLIQYYNGEERAKGNILERFSAQQFPDLHSELNLSSLELGDSALYFCASSVAAGGGTQYFGPGTRLLVL.

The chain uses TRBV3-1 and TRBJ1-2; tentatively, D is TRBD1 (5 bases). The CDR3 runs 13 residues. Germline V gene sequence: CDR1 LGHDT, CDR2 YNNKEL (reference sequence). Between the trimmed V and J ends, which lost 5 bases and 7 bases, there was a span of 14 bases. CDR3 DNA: TGTGCCAGCAGCAACCGGGACCACACTGGCTACACCTTC. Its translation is CASSNRDHTGYTF.

CDR3 amino acids: CASSLAGTDYGEQFF. As DNA, the CDR3 is TGTGCCAGCAGCTTAGCGGGGACCGATTACGGTGAGCAGTTCTTC. This chain joins TRBV7-2 and TRBJ2-1, with D perhaps matching TRBD1 or TRBD2 (5 bases each). There are 15 residues in the CDR3. Germline CDR1 reads SGHTA; CDR2 reads FQGNSA. Deletions cut 0 bases from V and 9 bases from J, with 15 bases between.

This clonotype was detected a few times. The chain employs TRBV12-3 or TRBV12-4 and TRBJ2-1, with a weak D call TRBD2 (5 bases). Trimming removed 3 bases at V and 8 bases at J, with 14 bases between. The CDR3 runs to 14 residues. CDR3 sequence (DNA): TGTGCCAGCAGTTTTGGGTCTAGCTCGGATGAGCAGTTCTTC. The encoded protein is CASSFGSSSDEQFF.

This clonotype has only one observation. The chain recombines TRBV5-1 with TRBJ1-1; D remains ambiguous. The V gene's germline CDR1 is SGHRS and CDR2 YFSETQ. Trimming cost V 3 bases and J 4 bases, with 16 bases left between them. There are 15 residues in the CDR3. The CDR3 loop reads CASSSYLGERTEAFF. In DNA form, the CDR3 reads TGCGCCAGCAGCTCTTATCTAGGTGAGCGCACTGAAGCTTTCTTT. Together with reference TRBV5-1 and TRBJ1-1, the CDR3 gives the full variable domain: KAGVTQTPRYLIKTRGQQVTLSCSPISGHRSVSWYQQTPGQGLQFLFEYFSETQRNKGNFPGRFSGRQFSNSRSEMNVSTLELGDSALYLCASSSYLGERTEAFFGQGTRLTVV.

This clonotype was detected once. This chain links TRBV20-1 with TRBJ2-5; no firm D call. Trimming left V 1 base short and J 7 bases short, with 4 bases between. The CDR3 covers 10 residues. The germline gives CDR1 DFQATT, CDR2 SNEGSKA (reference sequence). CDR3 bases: TGCAGTGCTAGAGCAGGGACCCAGTACTTC. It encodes CSARAGTQYF.